This T cell receptor beta chain was sequenced during a study of OX40 agonist ivuxolimab in advanced cancers. Looking at the study overall: Three patients got partial responses; one had hepatocellular carcinoma and two had cutaneous melanoma.

Researchers took blood at baseline, on cycle 4 day 1, and on cycle 7 day 1. Produced via immunoSEQ multiplex PCR; TCRdb's table is partial and in-frame only. The data contain 40,000 to 60,000 clones, around nine tenths of them seen just once; the ten biggest clones take up about 1.9%. Losses at the gene ends were 4 bases for V and 8 bases for J; bases not matched to a gene: 6. The CDR3 extends over 15 amino acids. CDR1 is MDHEN and CDR2 is SYDVKM in the germline V gene. Here the sequenced sample was CD4+ or CD8+ T cells sorted from blood, taken in a trial of the OX40 agonist ivuxolimab. The receptor comes from an adult with an advanced solid tumor such as melanoma, head and neck, liver or kidney cancer. The chain recombines TRBV28 with TRBJ2-1; 12 bases are shared with TRBD2. The CDR3 loop is CASSSTSGGFHEQFF. The CDR3 DNA follows: TGTGCCAGCAGTTCGACTAGCGGGGGTTTCCATGAGCAGTTCTTC.